This T cell receptor beta chain was identified in a study of T cells in Graves' hyperthyroidism and ophthalmopathy. Clinical symptoms, serum thyroxine and TRAb, thyroid ultrasound and orbital computed tomography were used for the diagnoses. This clonotype was recorded a few times. From RNA transcripts, TCR beta CDR3 regions were amplified. The HTBI primer set served for first-round RT-PCR of the TCR CDR3. TCRdb independently ran MiXCR on the multiplex PCR reads; one entry per CDR3 protein. The sample gives approximately 700,000 distinct CDR3 sequences, 40% to 55% of which show up once; 7% to 7.5% is in the top ten. Trimming left V 5 bases short and J 4 bases short, with 14 bases between. The CDR3 is 14 residues long.

The rearrangement joins TRBV12-3 or TRBV12-4 to TRBJ1-2; D is uncertain. The sequencing sample was made of peripheral blood or thyroid tissue (not recorded which). The clonotype was recovered from an adult man with Graves' disease, either hyperthyroidism or ophthalmopathy (not recorded which). CDR3 protein: CASSPRPGIYGYTF. The CDR3 DNA reads as TGTGCCAGCAGTCCTCGTCCGGGAATCTATGGCTACACCTTC.